The 27 T cell receptor beta chains given below trace back to one sample, sequenced in a study of T-cell memory formation after mild COVID-19. Each CDR3 protein gets one entry after TCRdb re-called the 5' RACE reads with MiXCR. Of 450,000 to 650,000 distinct CDR3 sequences listed, 20% to 25% are singletons. The sequenced sample consisted of PBMCs or a T cell subset sorted from them (not recorded which). These receptors all stem from an adult woman who had mild COVID-19 (a few samples of this study predate the infection). Cell type and time point are not known.

The chain employs TRBV29-1 and TRBJ2-3; either TRBD1 or TRBD2 may supply D (6 bases each). Germline V gene lookup returns CDR1 SQVTM and CDR2 ANQGSEA. The CDR3 is made up of 14 amino acids. With 2 bases removed from V and 5 bases from J, the gap between germline ends came to 14 bases. In DNA, the CDR3 is TGCAGCGTTGAAACACAGGGACTGCTAGATACGCAGTATTTT. Protein sequence: CSVETQGLLDTQYF.

The table lists this clonotype with a few counts. The chain links TRBV29-1 to TRBJ1-2; 8 nucleotides match TRBD1. CDR1 and CDR2 (germline): SQVTM, ANQGSEA. Germline trimming cut 6 bases from V and 5 bases from J; bases unmatched to any gene: 11. The CDR3 spans 14 residues. This chain's CDR3 is CSVLTGDGNYGYTF. The CDR3 bases are TGCAGCGTCCTGACAGGGGACGGGAATTATGGCTACACCTTC.

V gene TRBV5-1 combines with J gene TRBJ1-2; TRBD1 agrees at 7 bases. Trimming cost V 4 bases and J 3 bases; bases outside gene matches: 6. Germline assignment: CDR1 SGHRS and CDR2 YFSETQ. The CDR3 extends over 14 amino acids. CDR3 in amino acids: CASSKTGLDYGYTF. The CDR3 bases are TGCGCCAGCAGCAAGACAGGGTTGGACTATGGCTACACCTTC.

This clonotype was recorded a few times. The chain has TRBV6-4 and TRBJ2-3; 9 nucleotides align to TRBD2. The CDR3 loop spans 16 amino acids. With 0 bases clipped from V and 6 bases from J, the junction kept 7 bases outside the gene matches. Germline V gene lookup returns CDR1 MRHNA and CDR2 SNTAGT. CDR3 loop: CASSDSISGGHDTQYF. The CDR3, as DNA: TGTGCCAGCAGTGACTCCATTAGCGGGGGTCATGATACGCAGTATTTT.

This chain links TRBV6-1 with TRBJ2-7; D may be TRBD1 or TRBD2 (5 bases each). Germline lookup yields CDR1 MNHNS and CDR2 SASEGT. V was cut by 7 bases and J by 7 bases, with 20 bases left in between. This CDR3 is built from 14 residues. The CDR3 region is CASMGRGRLGEQYF. As DNA, the CDR3 is TGTGCCAGCATGGGACGGGGCCGGTTAGGGGAGCAGTACTTC.

The chain has TRBV7-8 and TRBJ1-3; D is unresolved. V lost 4 bases, J lost 1 base, and 8 bases lay in between. CDR1 is SGHVS, CDR2 FQNEAQ, per germline. This CDR3 comprises 14 residues. DNA of the CDR3: TGTGCCAGCAGCTCCCGTACGTCTGGAAACACCATATATTTT. Its protein is CASSSRTSGNTIYF.

The chain combines TRBV25-1 with TRBJ2-2, with 8 nucleotides matching TRBD1. V shed 6 bases, J shed 0 bases, and the junction held 3 bases outside the gene matches. This CDR3 has 15 residues. Germline V lookup: CDR1 MGHDK, CDR2 SYGVNS. CDR3 amino acids: CASRRDRPNTGELFF. As DNA, the CDR3 is TGTGCCAGCAGGCGGGACAGGCCGAACACCGGGGAGCTGTTTTTT.

This clonotype was counted only a few times. The rearrangement joins TRBV5-6 to TRBJ2-1; D ambiguous. Germline CDR1 is SGHDT and CDR2 is YYEEEE. CDR3 length: 13 residues. V lost 4 bases and J lost 4, with 9 bases in between. CDR3 coding DNA: TGTGCCAGCAGCGTGGACCAATACAATGAGCAGTTCTTC. Protein: CASSVDQYNEQFF.

The V and J genes are TRBV7-8 and TRBJ1-3; D not resolved. Germline V lookup: CDR1 SGHVS, CDR2 FQNEAQ. Trimming cost V 5 bases and J 0 bases, with 8 bases left between them. The CDR3 covers 14 residues. CDR3 bases: TGTGCCAGCAGCCAGAGGGACTCTGGAAACACCATATATTTT. Translation gives CASSQRDSGNTIYF.

This clonotype appeared many times. The CDR3 DNA reads as TGTGCCAGCAGTTTTAGAAGCCGAAGGGAGACCCAGTACTTC. Its translation is CASSFRSRRETQYF. The chain uses TRBV12-3 or TRBV12-4 and TRBJ2-5; D not certain. Trimming shortened V by 3 bases and J by 5 bases, and 13 bases separated the two germline ends. This CDR3 is 14 amino acids long.

The rearrangement uses TRBV29-1 and TRBJ2-7, with D possibly matching TRBD2 (5 bases). The germline CDR1 and CDR2 sequences are SQVTM and ANQGSEA. Trimming stripped 5 bases from V and 3 bases from J, with 8 bases between. The CDR3 is 11 amino acids. As DNA, the CDR3 is TGCAGCGTTTCCGGGAACTACGAGCAGTACTTC. Translation: CSVSGNYEQYF.

This clonotype turned up a few times. The V gene is TRBV29-1, the J gene TRBJ2-4, with D possibly matching TRBD1 (6 bases). Germline V gene lookup returns CDR1 SQVTM and CDR2 ANQGSEA. This CDR3 comprises 16 residues. The V gene lost 4 bases and the J gene lost 0 bases, with 16 bases spanning the gap. The CDR3, as DNA: TGCAGCGTTGTCGTCGGACAGCCACTAGCCAAAAACATTCAGTACTTC. Its protein product is CSVVVGQPLAKNIQYF.

This rearrangement joins TRBV7-3 to TRBJ2-3; TRBD1 matches at 9 bases. The CDR3 runs 17 residues. V was clipped by 0 bases and J by 4 bases; unmatched bases: 8. Looked up from germline, CDR1 is SGHTA and CDR2 is FQGTGA. CDR3 bases: TGTGCCAGCAGCTTAACGGGACAGGGAGGGCGCTCAGATACGCAGTATTTT. Protein product: CASSLTGQGGRSDTQYF.

This clonotype has a handful of counts. One end of the junction varies from germline; a read error may be responsible. J is TRBJ2-1 and V is TRBV7-7, with 14 nucleotides matching TRBD2. This CDR3 region has 16 residues. Germline loops: CDR1 SSHAT, CDR2 FNYEAQ (reference sequence). CDR3 bases: TGTGCTAGCAGCTCGGGACTAGCGGGAGTGGGCAATGAGCAGTTCTTC. Translation gives CASSSGLAGVGNEQFF.

The chain carries TRBV7-2 and TRBJ1-2; 7 positions agree with TRBD1. The V and J ends lost 3 bases and 3 bases, in that order; junction bases with no gene match: 13. The germline gives CDR1 SGHTA, CDR2 FQGNSA. The CDR3 sequence is 17 residues long. CDR3 amino acids: CASSFRGGRQGDYGYTF. As DNA, the CDR3 is TGTGCCAGCAGCTTCCGCGGGGGGCGGCAGGGGGACTATGGCTACACCTTC.

V and J are TRBV29-1 and TRBJ2-5, with D perhaps TRBD1 (5 bases). The CDR3 length is 13 residues. The V end was cut by 3 bases, the J end by 3 bases, with 11 bases between. Germline V lookup: CDR1 SQVTM, CDR2 ANQGSEA. CDR3 loop: CSVDQGGEETQYF. CDR3 bases: TGCAGCGTTGATCAGGGCGGTGAAGAGACCCAGTACTTC.

The rearrangement links TRBV12-3 or TRBV12-4 to TRBJ2-1; D gene unclear. V lost 6 bases and J 5 bases, leaving 8 bases between the germline ends. The CDR3 runs 12 residues. CDR3 nucleotides: TGTGCCAGCAGCCCGGGCCACAATGAGCAGTTCTTC. Its translation is CASSPGHNEQFF.

V and J are TRBV4-1 and TRBJ2-1, with D tentatively TRBD1 (6 bases). V shed 0 bases and J shed 7 bases, with 16 bases lying between them. This CDR3 has 16 residues. Germline CDR1 and CDR2: MGHRA and YSYEKL. The CDR3 sequence: CASSQDARGRFNEQFF. Written as DNA, the CDR3 is TGCGCCAGCAGCCAAGACGCCAGGGGCCGGTTTAATGAGCAGTTCTTC.

The chain uses TRBV7-8 and TRBJ2-5, with TRBD2 matching over 13 bases. J lost 2 bases, V lost 1 base, and 4 bases had no gene match. From germline, CDR1 is SGHVS and CDR2 FQNEAQ. This CDR3 has 17 residues. CDR3 sequence (DNA): TGTGCCAGCAGCTTAGTGATGGGACTAGCGGGGCAAGAGACCCAGTACTTC. Protein: CASSLVMGLAGQETQYF.

In this sample, this clonotype turned up many times. The chain employs TRBV23-1 and TRBJ2-7; TRBD2 agrees at 12 bases. TRBV23-1 carries the ORF label, with uncertain function. The CDR3 is 20 residues long. V dropped 5 bases and J dropped 4; count of bases not matched to a gene: 21. The CDR3 sequence is CASSSEGAKTSGSPIYEQYF. CDR3 bases: TGCGCCAGCAGTTCCGAGGGGGCGAAGACTAGCGGGAGTCCCATTTACGAGCAGTACTTC.

The chain joins TRBV7-3 to TRBJ2-2; D unclear. Germline lookup yields CDR1 SGHTA and CDR2 FQGTGA. This CDR3 spans 12 amino acids. Trimming cost V 5 bases and J 8 bases, with 9 bases left between them. CDR3 bases: TGTGCCAGCAGCCCCCTCTGGGGGGAGCTGTTTTTT. It yields the protein CASSPLWGELFF.

The chain uses TRBV7-8 and TRBJ2-3, with D tentatively TRBD1 (6 bases). This CDR3 spans 14 amino acids. Trimming took 4 bases from V and 2 from J, leaving 10 bases between them. The germline V gene has CDR1 SGHVS and CDR2 FQNEAQ. The CDR3 is CASSYGGYTDTQYF. CDR3 sequence (DNA): TGTGCCAGCAGCTATGGGGGCTACACAGATACGCAGTATTTT.

The chain links TRBV12-3 or TRBV12-4 to TRBJ2-7; 7 positions match TRBD2. The CDR3 covers 16 residues. J gave up 6 bases and V 3 bases, and 14 bases lay outside the gene matches. The CDR3 nucleotides are TGTGCCAGCAGTTTTAATGGACTAGTGGGGGATTTCGAGCAGTACTTC. Its translation: CASSFNGLVGDFEQYF.

Concerning this clonotype: Sequence at one end of the junction differs from germline and may be a read error. The rearrangement links TRBV12-3 or TRBV12-4 to TRBJ2-7; either TRBD1 or TRBD2 may supply D (6 bases each). The CDR3 loop spans 15 amino acids. This CDR3 reads CAISSAGHRQDEQYF. The CDR3 DNA is TGTGCCATCAGTTCTGCGGGACATCGGCAAGACGAGCAGTACTTC.

This clonotype was detected a few times. The chain couples TRBV20-1 to TRBJ1-4; D remains unclear. Deletions cut 2 bases from V and 3 bases from J, with 7 bases between. CDR1 and CDR2 (germline): DFQATT, SNEGSKA (reference sequence). The length of the CDR3 is 13 residues. CDR3 in amino acids: CSARQEPNEKLFF. Here the CDR3 DNA reads TGCAGTGCTAGACAGGAGCCTAATGAAAAACTGTTTTTT.

This clonotype was observed a handful of times. This chain joins TRBV23-1 and TRBJ2-3, with D unclear. TRBV23-1 is an ORF; its function is uncertain. The V gene lost 6 bases and the J gene lost 1 base, with 11 bases spanning the gap. The CDR3 spans 14 residues. The CDR3 loop reads CASRLTSGTDTQYF. The CDR3 nucleotides read TGCGCCAGCAGGTTAACATCTGGCACAGATACGCAGTATTTT.

The sample holds a few counts of this clonotype. V gene TRBV7-6 combines with J gene TRBJ1-6; D unresolved. The germline V gene has CDR1 SGHVS and CDR2 FNYEAQ. The CDR3 runs 13 residues. V was pared by 5 bases and J by 4 bases, with 6 bases between. The CDR3 nucleotides read TGTGCCAGCAGCCAGGATTATAATTCACCCCTCCACTTT. Its protein product is CASSQDYNSPLHF.